Listed here are 19 T cell receptor beta chains from one sample, sequenced in a study of cytomegalovirus exposure and HLA in healthy donors (dated by TCRdb to 2016 to 2017). To prepare the library, the immunoSEQ multiplex PCR assay was applied. For the multiplex PCR, a mixture combining 60 forward primers for TCR Vbeta segments and 13 reverse primers for TCR Jbeta segments was used. TCRdb's version of the immuneACCESS table is confined to in-frame rearrangements and falls short of the full clone set. An unresolved V gene accounts for under half of the shortfall where checked; the remainder is of unknown origin. This sample gives about 97,000 clones in total; about 69% of them show up just once. In total, the top ten clones hold approximately 4.8% of the sample. The sequencing input was PBMCs. The receptors originated from a human donor in good health.

The V gene is TRBV29-1, the J gene TRBJ2-3; TRBD1 aligns across 9 bases. V was pared by 4 bases and J by 0 bases, with 5 bases of the junction left unmatched. The CDR3 is made up of 15 amino acids. Germline CDR1 SQVTM, CDR2 ANQGSEA. The CDR3 DNA sequence: TGCAGCGTTGCCGGGACAGGGTTCAGCACAGATACGCAGTATTTT. This encodes CSVAGTGFSTDTQYF.

The genes are TRBV2 and TRBJ2-5; the D is unclear. This CDR3 comprises 15 residues. Germline CDR1 and CDR2: SNHLY and FYNNEI. Trimming cost V 4 bases and J 3 bases, with 15 bases left between them. The CDR3 DNA reads as TGTGCCAGCAGTGCGAATAGCCTCCGGGAAGAGACCCAGTACTTC. The encoded protein is CASSANSLREETQYF.

This clone turned up a few times. J is TRBJ2-1 and V is TRBV6-5; 13 bases line up with TRBD2. The CDR3 runs to 14 residues. Germline V CDR1 and CDR2: MNHEY, SVGAGI. J was trimmed by 9 bases and V by 10 bases; bases with no gene match: 9. The CDR3 protein is CATRTSGSVGEQFF. Here the CDR3 DNA reads TGTGCCACCCGGACTAGCGGGAGTGTTGGTGAGCAGTTCTTC.

The chain links TRBV7-2 to TRBJ2-7; 11 nucleotides line up with TRBD2. The CDR3 is made up of 14 amino acids. The V gene end was trimmed by 6 bases and the J gene end by 3 bases; junction bases not matched to a gene: 4. The germline V gene encodes CDR1 SGHTA and CDR2 FQGNSA. The CDR3 DNA reads TGTGCCAGCAGGCTAGCGGGAGGATACTACGAGCAGTACTTC. As protein: CASRLAGGYYEQYF.

The V call is TRBV28, the J call TRBJ2-1; the match to TRBD2 covers 13 bases. CDR3 length: 16 residues. The V segment lost 6 bases and the J segment 5 bases; nucleotides outside the gene matches: 7. Germline lookup yields CDR1 MDHEN and CDR2 SYDVKM. CDR3 coding DNA: TGTGCCAGCAGGCGCGCCGGGACTAGCGGGAACAATGAGCAGTTCTTC. Amino acids: CASRRAGTSGNNEQFF. Together with reference TRBV28 and TRBJ2-1, the CDR3 gives the full variable domain: DVKVTQSSRYLVKRTGEKVFLECVQDMDHENMFWYRQDPGLGLRLIYFSYDVKMKEKGDIPEGYSVSREKKERFSLILESASTNQTSMYLCASRRAGTSGNNEQFFGPGTRLTVL.

A few counts support this clone. The same CDR3 is also encoded by other DNA sequences in this sample. The chain combines TRBV6-1 with TRBJ2-5, with TRBD2 matching 12 bases. J lost 5 bases, V lost 0 bases, and 4 bases had no gene match. Germline CDR1 MNHNS, CDR2 SASEGT. CDR3 length: 16 residues. Here the CDR3 DNA reads TGTGCCAGCAGTGAAGCACTAGCGGGAGGTCGGGAGACCCAGTACTTC. It specifies CASSEALAGGRETQYF.

The CDR3 reads CTSTLAGDTDTQYF. CDR3 DNA: TGCACCAGCACACTAGCGGGGGACACAGATACGCAGTATTTT. The chain recombines TRBV1 with TRBJ2-3; the D call TRBD2 from the table was never checked on the DNA. TRBV1 is given as a pseudogene. This CDR3 has 14 amino acids.

There are a few counts of this clone. J is TRBJ2-2 and V is TRBV25-1, with no clear D. Germline CDR1 is MGHDK and CDR2 is SYGVNS. The CDR3 is 14 residues long. With 4 bases removed from V and 4 bases from J, the gap between germline ends came to 10 bases. CDR3 loop: CASSVPRSTGELFF. DNA for the CDR3: TGTGCCAGCAGTGTCCCGCGGAGCACCGGGGAGCTGTTTTTT.

The genes are TRBV27 and TRBJ2-5; D unclear. With 1 base removed from V and 4 bases from J, the gap between germline ends came to 7 bases. This CDR3 comprises 13 residues. Germline V gives CDR1 MNHEY, CDR2 SMNVEV (reference sequence). Written as DNA, the CDR3 is TGTGCCAGCAGTTTATTACCGGGAGAGACCCAGTACTTC. Protein: CASSLLPGETQYF.

J is TRBJ2-2 and V is TRBV28; 7 bases align to TRBD2. V was clipped by 1 base and J by 6 bases; unmatched bases: 8. CDR3 length: 16 amino acids. Per the germline V gene, CDR1 is MDHEN and CDR2 is SYDVKM. The DNA of the CDR3 is TGTGCCAGCAGTTTATTTCGGCGGGAGAGGTCCGGGGAGCTGTTTTTT. Its protein is CASSLFRRERSGELFF.

The chain joins TRBV6-5 to TRBJ2-1, with TRBD1 matching 9 bases. Germline loops: CDR1 MNHEY, CDR2 SVGAGI. The CDR3 loop spans 14 amino acids. V shed 6 bases, J shed 3 bases, and the junction held 3 bases outside the gene matches. The CDR3 sequence is CASRRQGDYNEQFF. The CDR3 nucleotides read TGTGCCAGCAGGCGACAGGGGGACTACAATGAGCAGTTCTTC.

V is TRBV27 and J is TRBJ2-1; D gene unclear. Trimming removed 5 bases at V and 2 bases at J, with 10 bases between. The germline V gene encodes CDR1 MNHEY and CDR2 SMNVEV (reference sequence). The CDR3 is 14 amino acids. The CDR3 coding sequence is TGTGCCAGCAGTCCGTCCCCCCCCTACAATGAGCAGTTCTTC. Translated, it gives CASSPSPPYNEQFF.

About this clone: A junction boundary mismatches the germline segment, possibly from a read error. The genes are TRBV19 and TRBJ2-1; no definite D call. Germline V gene data show CDR1 as LNHDA and CDR2 as SQIVND (reference sequence). The length of the CDR3 is 11 residues. DNA for the CDR3: TGTGCCAGTAGTTCCTTCAATGAGCAGTTCTTC. Protein product: CASSSFNEQFF. The variable domain in full, completed from reference TRBV19 and TRBJ2-1, reads DGGITQSPKYLFRKEGQNVTLSCEQNLNHDAMYWYRQDPGQGLRLIYYSQIVNDFQKGDIAEGYSVSREKKESFPLTVTSAQKNPTAFYLCASSSFNEQFFGPGTRLTVL.

Concerning this clone itself: At one boundary the junction diverges from the germline segment, which might be a read error. The same CDR3 can be traced to other DNA sequences in this sample. V gene TRBV5-1 combines with J gene TRBJ1-2; TRBD1 matches 8 bases. This CDR3 contains 14 residues. Germline assignment: CDR1 SGHRS and CDR2 YFSETQ. DNA of the CDR3: TGCGCCAGCAGCCCGGGGACAGGCCGTGATGGTTACACCTTC. Translated: CASSPGTGRDGYTF.

This clone has just a few counts. The V and J genes are TRBV30 and TRBJ2-7; a possible D gene is TRBD2 (6 bases). The V and J ends lost 2 bases and 4 bases respectively, with 12 bases between them. The CDR3 contains 13 residues. The germline CDR1 and CDR2 sequences are GTSNPN and SVGIG (reference sequence). The CDR3 nucleotides read TGTGCCTGGAGTCCGGGAGAGCAGTACGAGCAGTACTTC. Encoded protein: CAWSPGEQYEQYF. Full variable domain (missing parts from reference TRBV30 and TRBJ2-7): SQTIHQWPATLVQPVGSPLSLECTVEGTSNPNLYWYRQAAGRGLQLLFYSVGIGQISSEVPQNLSASRPQDRQFILSSKKLLLSDSGFYLCAWSPGEQYEQYFGPGTRLTVT.

Concerning this clone itself: The conserved phenylalanine or tryptophan is not found at the CDR3 terminus, so this likely reflects a read error. The DNA is left out, because the CDR3 cannot be placed on it with certainty; the CDR3 is given as TCRdb lists it. The chain uses TRBV7-9 and TRBJ2-7; the tabulated D call, TRBD1, remains unverified against the DNA. Germline-derived CDR1 and CDR2 are SEHNR and FQNEAQ (reference sequence). The CDR3 adds up to 14 amino acids, both ends counted. The CDR3: CASSLGGTGGRPSL.

This clone was seen more than once but under ten times. The J gene is TRBJ1-2, the V gene TRBV18; TRBD1 agrees at 9 bases. CDR1 is KGHSH, CDR2 LQKENI, per germline. The CDR3 runs 16 residues. The V and J ends lost 2 bases and 2 bases, in that order; junction bases with no gene match: 6. The CDR3 DNA reads as TGTGCCAGCTCACCAACACAGGGGGCAGCGAACTATGGCTACACCTTC. It translates to CASSPTQGAANYGYTF.

The V and J genes are TRBV7-6 and TRBJ1-2; D gene uncertain. The CDR3 is made up of 13 amino acids. The germline CDR1 and CDR2 sequences are SGHVS and FNYEAQ. V lost 5 bases and J lost 8, with 15 bases in between. The CDR3 loop is CASSGASFRGYTF. Written as DNA, the CDR3 is TGTGCCAGCAGCGGAGCATCCTTTCGGGGCTACACCTTC.

V usage is TRBV15 and J usage is TRBJ2-7, with TRBD2 identical over 11 bases. This CDR3 has 14 amino acids. The V gene's germline CDR1 is LNHNV and CDR2 YYDKDF (reference sequence). The trim removed 4 bases at V and 2 bases at J, leaving 1 base unmatched. CDR3 amino acids: CATSNSGRAYEQYF. CDR3 bases: TGTGCCACCAGCAATAGCGGGAGGGCCTACGAGCAGTACTTC.